A single TCR beta chain is shown here with its context. What it binds is not known. PCR involved 60 Vbeta and 13 Jbeta primers. Assay: immunoSEQ multiplex PCR; the TCRdb copy retains only in-frame clones and omits some. The sample holds approximately 210,000 clones, about 87% seen once. Germline V CDR1 and CDR2: SGHNT, YYREEE (reference sequence). CDR3 length: 14 residues. V gave up 2 bases and J gave up 2 bases; unmatched junction bases: 3. These data belong to a study of cytomegalovirus exposure and HLA in healthy donors. Across the study: Researchers found that just over 80% of over 350 genotyped donors fell within the Caucasian-associated ancestry cluster. General study points: An observed cluster of highly shared sequence variants was recorded as a likely sequencing artifact.

This clonotype was obtained from a man aged 25-45 years in good health and CMV-seronegative. The chain links TRBV5-4 to TRBJ2-7; 8 positions match TRBD1. Sequences were obtained from PBMCs. The CDR3 DNA reads TGTGCCAGCAGCTTCTCAGGGGGCACCTACGAGCAGTACTTC. Translated: CASSFSGGTYEQYF.